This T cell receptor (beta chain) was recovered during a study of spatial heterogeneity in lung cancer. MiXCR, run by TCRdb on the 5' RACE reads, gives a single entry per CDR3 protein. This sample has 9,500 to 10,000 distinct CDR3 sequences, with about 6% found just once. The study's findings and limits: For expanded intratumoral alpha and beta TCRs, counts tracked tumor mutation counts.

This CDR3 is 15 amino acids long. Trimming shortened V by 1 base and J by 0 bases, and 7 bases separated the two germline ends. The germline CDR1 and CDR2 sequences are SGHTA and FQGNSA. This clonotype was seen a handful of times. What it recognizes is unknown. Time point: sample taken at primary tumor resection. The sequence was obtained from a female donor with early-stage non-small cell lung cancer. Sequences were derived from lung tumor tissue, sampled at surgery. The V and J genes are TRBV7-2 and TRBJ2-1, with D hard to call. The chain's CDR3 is CASSLVADSYNEQFF. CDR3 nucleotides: TGTGCCAGCAGCTTAGTGGCAGACTCCTACAATGAGCAGTTCTTC.